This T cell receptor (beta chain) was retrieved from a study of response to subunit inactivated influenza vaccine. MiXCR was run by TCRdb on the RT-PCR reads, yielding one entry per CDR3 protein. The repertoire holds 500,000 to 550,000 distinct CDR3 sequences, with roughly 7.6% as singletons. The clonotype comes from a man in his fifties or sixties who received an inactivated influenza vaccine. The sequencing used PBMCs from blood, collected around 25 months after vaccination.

CDR3 DNA sequence: TGTGCCAGCAGACGAGCGGGGAACACCGGGGAGCTGTTTTTT. Amino acids: CASRRAGNTGELFF. V is TRBV6-1 and J is TRBJ2-2, with D tentatively TRBD2 (6 bases). Germline V CDR1 and CDR2: MNHNS, SASEGT. The CDR3 runs to 14 residues. V lost 6 bases, J lost 1 base, and 9 bases lay in between.